This note documents a single T cell receptor beta chain sequence. The data originate from a study of blood T cell repertoires in COVID-19. Looking at the study overall: Material from acute and convalescent COVID-19 was sourced from the United States, Italy and Spain. T cells, B-cell-depleted T cells, or PBMCs supplied cDNA or gDNA.

CDR1 and CDR2 from the germline V gene are SGHRS and YFSETQ. The V gene lost 1 base and the J gene lost 10 bases, with 15 bases spanning the gap. This CDR3 spans 15 amino acids. Original methodology: Scientists estimated how many nucleated cells there were by amplifying reference gene primers. The method was immunoSEQ multiplex PCR; TCRdb's version includes in-frame clones alone and lacks a portion of them. D and trimming come from the DNA, and the V and J calls and clone size come from that table. In the table there are around 170,000 clones, 74% of which are singletons. The chain employs TRBV5-1 and TRBJ1-6, with no clear D. Sequencing was done on a sample of peripheral blood. This TCR came from a woman aged 80 or over with acute or convalescent COVID-19. The chain's CDR3 is CASSLLAGYDSPLHF. For the CDR3, the DNA is TGCGCCAGCAGCTTGTTGGCAGGTTATGACTCACCCCTCCACTTT.